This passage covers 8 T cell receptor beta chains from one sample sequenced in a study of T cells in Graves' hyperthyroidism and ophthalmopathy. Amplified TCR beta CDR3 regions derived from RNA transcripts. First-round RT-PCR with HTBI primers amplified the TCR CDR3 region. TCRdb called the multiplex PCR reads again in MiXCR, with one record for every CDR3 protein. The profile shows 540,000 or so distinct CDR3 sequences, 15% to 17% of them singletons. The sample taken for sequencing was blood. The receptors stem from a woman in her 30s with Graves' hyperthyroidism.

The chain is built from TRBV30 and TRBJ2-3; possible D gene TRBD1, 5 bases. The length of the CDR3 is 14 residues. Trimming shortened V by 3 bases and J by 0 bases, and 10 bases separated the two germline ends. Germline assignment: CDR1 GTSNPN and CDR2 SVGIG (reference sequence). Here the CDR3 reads CAWSVGVSTDTQYF. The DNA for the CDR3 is TGTGCCTGGAGCGTAGGGGTTAGCACAGATACGCAGTATTTT.

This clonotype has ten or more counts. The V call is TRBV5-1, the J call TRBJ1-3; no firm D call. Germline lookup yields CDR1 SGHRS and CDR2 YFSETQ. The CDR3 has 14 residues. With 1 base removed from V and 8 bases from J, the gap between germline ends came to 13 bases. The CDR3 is CASSLRAARDTIYF. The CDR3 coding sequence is TGCGCCAGCAGCTTGAGGGCAGCGCGGGACACCATATATTTT.

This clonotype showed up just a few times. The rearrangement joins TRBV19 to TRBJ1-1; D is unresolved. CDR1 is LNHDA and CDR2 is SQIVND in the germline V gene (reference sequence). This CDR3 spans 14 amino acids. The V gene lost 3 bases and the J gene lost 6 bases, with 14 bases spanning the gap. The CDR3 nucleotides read TGTGCCAGTAGTATTGGGATTGTTGGCCCTGAAGCTTTCTTT. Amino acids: CASSIGIVGPEAFF.

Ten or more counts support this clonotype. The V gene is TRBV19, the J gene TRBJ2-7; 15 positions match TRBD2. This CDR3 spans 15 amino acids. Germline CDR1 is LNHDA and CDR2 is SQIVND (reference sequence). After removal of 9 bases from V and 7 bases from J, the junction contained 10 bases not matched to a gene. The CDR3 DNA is TGTGCCAGCAGCCCACCCGGACTAGCGGGAGGGGAGCAGTACTTC. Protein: CASSPPGLAGGEQYF.

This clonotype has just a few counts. CDR3 region: CSASRTANTEAFF. CDR3 nucleotide sequence: TGCAGTGCTAGTAGGACAGCGAACACTGAAGCTTTCTTT. The chain employs TRBV20-1 and TRBJ1-1; possibly TRBD1 for D (6 bases). The CDR3 totals 13 residues. CDR1 is DFQATT and CDR2 is SNEGSKA in the germline V gene (reference sequence). V lost 3 bases and J 1 base, leaving 9 bases between the germline ends.

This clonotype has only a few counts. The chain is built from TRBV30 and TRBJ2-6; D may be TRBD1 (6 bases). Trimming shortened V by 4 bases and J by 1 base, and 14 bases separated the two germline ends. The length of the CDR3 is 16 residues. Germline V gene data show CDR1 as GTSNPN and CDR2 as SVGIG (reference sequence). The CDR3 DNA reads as TGTGCCTGGACCCTCAGAACAGGGTCTGGGGCCAACGTCCTGACTTTC. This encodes CAWTLRTGSGANVLTF.

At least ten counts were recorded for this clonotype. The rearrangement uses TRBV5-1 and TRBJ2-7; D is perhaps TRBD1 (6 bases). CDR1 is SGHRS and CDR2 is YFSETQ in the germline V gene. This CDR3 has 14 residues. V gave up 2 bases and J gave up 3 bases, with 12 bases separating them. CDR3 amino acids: CASSLLRGIYEQYF. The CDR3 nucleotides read TGCGCCAGCAGCTTATTGAGGGGGATCTACGAGCAGTACTTC.

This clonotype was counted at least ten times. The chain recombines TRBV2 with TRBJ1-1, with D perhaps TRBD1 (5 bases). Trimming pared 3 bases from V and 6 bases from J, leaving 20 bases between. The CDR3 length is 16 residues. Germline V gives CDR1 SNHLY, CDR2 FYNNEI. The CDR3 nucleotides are TGTGCCAGCAGTGATCGGGAGGGGCAAGCAAGTCCTGAAGCTTTCTTT. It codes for CASSDREGQASPEAFF.